This entry features one T cell receptor (beta chain) sequence. cDNA serving as the sequencing template came from extracted, reverse transcribed RNA. Some clones are missing from TCRdb's copy, which holds only in-frame ones; the method was immunoSEQ multiplex PCR. The table has 200,000 to 250,000 clones, 57% seen once. This CDR3 spans 15 amino acids. V was shortened by 2 bases and J by 4 bases, with 15 bases between the two germline ends. Germline V gene data show CDR1 as SGHRS and CDR2 as YFSETQ. This entry comes from a study of CD8+ T cells in alopecia areata. Study context: Patients in the treated group were given tofacitinib by mouth, 5 to 10 mg twice a day.

The V call is TRBV5-1, the J call TRBJ1-2, with D possibly matching TRBD1 (5 bases). The material was CD4+ T cells sorted from blood, obtained at week 0. The TCR comes from a human donor with alopecia areata. The CDR3 region has the DNA TGCGCCAGCAGCTTCAGCGCCGGGACCCCCTATGGCTACACCTTC. Protein product: CASSFSAGTPYGYTF.